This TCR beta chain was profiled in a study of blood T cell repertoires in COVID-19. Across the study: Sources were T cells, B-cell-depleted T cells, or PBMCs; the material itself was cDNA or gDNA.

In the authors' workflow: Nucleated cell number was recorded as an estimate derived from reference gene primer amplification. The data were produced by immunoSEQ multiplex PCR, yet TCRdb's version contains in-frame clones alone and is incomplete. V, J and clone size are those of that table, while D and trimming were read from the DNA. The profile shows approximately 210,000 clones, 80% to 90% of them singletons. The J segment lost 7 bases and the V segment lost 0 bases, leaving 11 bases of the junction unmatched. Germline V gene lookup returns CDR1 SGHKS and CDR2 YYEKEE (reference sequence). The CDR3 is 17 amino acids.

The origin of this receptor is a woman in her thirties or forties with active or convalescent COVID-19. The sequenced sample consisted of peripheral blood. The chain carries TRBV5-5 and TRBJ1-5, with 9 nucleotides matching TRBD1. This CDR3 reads CASSLEFWTGVDQPQHF. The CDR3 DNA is TGTGCCAGCAGCTTGGAATTTTGGACAGGGGTGGACCAGCCCCAGCATTTT.